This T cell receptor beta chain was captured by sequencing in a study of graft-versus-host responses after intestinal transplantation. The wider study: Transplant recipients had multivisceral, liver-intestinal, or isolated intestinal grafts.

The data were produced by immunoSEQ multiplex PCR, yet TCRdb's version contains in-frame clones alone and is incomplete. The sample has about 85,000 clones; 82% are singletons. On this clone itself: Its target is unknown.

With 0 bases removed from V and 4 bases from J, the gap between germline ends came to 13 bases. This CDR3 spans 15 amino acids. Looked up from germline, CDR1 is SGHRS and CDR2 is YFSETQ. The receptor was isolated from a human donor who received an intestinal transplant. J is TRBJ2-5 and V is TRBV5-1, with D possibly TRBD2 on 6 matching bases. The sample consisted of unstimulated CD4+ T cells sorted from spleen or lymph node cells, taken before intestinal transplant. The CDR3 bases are TGCGCCAGCAGCTTGGCCGGGGGTATGGGAGAGACCCAGTACTTC. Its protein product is CASSLAGGMGETQYF.